Included here is one T cell receptor beta chain sequence, with context. Its antigen remains undetermined. Within one base of it there is no much larger clone, and no base qualities were kept. TCRbeta CDR3 regions were amplified from genomic DNA by means of the immunoSEQ Assay, a bias-controlled multiplex PCR. The authors' analysis ran thus. Nucleated cell counts per sample were estimated from amplification of reference gene primers within the assay. To quantify the absolute abundance of each unique TCRbeta CDR3 rearrangement, sequence reads were collapsed and filtered. For each sample, productive Simpson clonality was calculated by taking the square root of Simpson's diversity index across productive rearrangements. Sourced from immuneACCESS, this table was stored by TCRdb with only in-frame sequences that have V and J called. A share of the clones is absent; for the studies checked, an unresolved V gene accounts for under half, and the remainder has no known explanation. Clone size and the V and J calls come from that table; the DNA yielded D and trimming. The sample contains about 480,000 clones, approximately 92% of them found a single time. Approximately 0.9% of the sample is held by the ten biggest clonotypes.

The source of the sample is a study of blood T cell repertoires in COVID-19 (dated by TCRdb to the early 2020s). Notes on the research overall: Collaborator samples came from the United States, Italy and Spain and covered acute and convalescent phases of COVID-19. The prospective study material was composed of cDNA or gDNA derived from T cells, B-cell-depleted T cells, or PBMCs. Deeply sampled blood TCRbeta repertoires from subjects exposed to, actively infected with, or recovered from COVID-19 were included in the dataset. The repertoires were released in a freely available public database intended as a resource for research on the immune response to SARS-CoV-2. The samples were drawn from two sources: the first 160 participants of the ongoing ImmuneRACE study, and 950 to 1,500 subjects contributed by 6 global collaborators. The sample metadata nearly always contained a de-identified subject ID, COVID-19 status, age in years and sex. Where HLA class I and class II types were available, the types were taken from metadata supplied by the sample provider, not from assay-based typing. Findings and caveats that apply to the study as a whole: Clinical and demographic metadata were provided uncurated, with the amount varying by source and participant.

CDR1 and CDR2 are drawn from the germline V gene: SGDLS, YYNGEE. Trimming costs V 0 bases and J 2 bases, and their ends lie 7 bases apart. Spanning cysteine to phenylalanine, the CDR3 consists of 14 amino acids. Only the CDR3 DNA is retained, 42 bases long and in frame from the first base. One collaborating source in Seattle enrolled patients while the patients were actively infected and followed the patients over time throughout the course of disease. Each collaborating institution followed its own protocols to collect whole blood in K2EDTA tubes. Collaborator samples were shipped for TCRbeta analysis as frozen whole blood, isolated PBMCs, or DNA extracted from either sample type.

Sequencing was carried out using peripheral blood. This clonotype was sampled from a man younger than 30 with COVID-19, enrolled during active disease. The rearranged chain carries TRBV9 and TRBJ2-3; matching of 5 bases hints at TRBD2 as the D gene. In nucleotide form, the sequence is TGTGCCAGCAGCGTAGCGGGGTACACAGATACGCAGTATTTT. The translation is CASSVAGYTDTQYF.